The present TCR beta chain was sequenced within a study of blood T cell repertoires in COVID-19. On the study more broadly: Acute and convalescent COVID-19 samples came from the United States, Italy and Spain. PBMCs, B-cell-depleted T cells, or T cells provided the cDNA or gDNA that made up the material.

From germline, CDR1 is MNHNS and CDR2 SASEGT. The CDR3 is 13 amino acids. The V end lost 7 bases, the J end lost 1 base, and 7 bases lay between the germline ends. Methods used by the authors: Amplification of reference gene primers provided the estimated nucleated cell counts. Assay: immunoSEQ multiplex PCR; the TCRdb copy retains only in-frame clones and omits some. V and J calls and clone size follow that table, whereas D and trimming were derived from the DNA. The sample shows about 300,000 clones, around 80% of them seen only once. The specimen was peripheral blood. The rearrangement joins TRBV6-1 to TRBJ2-2; D unclear. This receptor was taken from a woman between 50 and 59 years old with acute or convalescent COVID-19. In nucleotides, the CDR3 is TGTGCCAGCAAGACGGGGAACACCGGGGAGCTGTTTTTT. It is translated as CASKTGNTGELFF.